The 9 T cell receptor beta chains below all came from one sample that was sequenced in a study of CD8+ T cells in alopecia areata. The sample's treatment: oral pan-JAK inhibitor, 5-10 mg twice daily. cDNA prepared by RNA extraction and subsequent reverse transcription served as the template for sequencing. Clones were read by immunoSEQ multiplex PCR, and TCRdb kept only the in-frame ones, dropping some. Of around 300,000 clones in the sample, 60% are singletons; the top ten hold about 0.9%. Material: CD4+ T cells sorted from blood, obtained at week 52, from a patient treated with tofacitinib. Receptor source: a human donor with alopecia areata.

This clone was counted only a few times. The chain combines TRBV5-6 with TRBJ1-2, with no clear D. The CDR3 runs to 16 residues. Germline V gene data show CDR1 as SGHDT and CDR2 as YYEEEE. V lost 4 bases to trimming and J lost 3 bases, with 19 bases between them. CDR3: CASSNRPWGYDYGYTF. The CDR3, as DNA: TGTGCCAGCAGCAACCGACCCTGGGGATACGACTATGGCTACACCTTC.

The chain carries TRBV30 and TRBJ2-1, with D possibly called TRBD1 or TRBD2 (6 bases each). CDR1 is GTSNPN and CDR2 is SVGIG in the germline V gene (reference sequence). The CDR3 has 11 amino acids. Trimming took off 2 bases at V and 12 bases at J, with 11 bases between the two ends. The CDR3 protein is CAWSTGRRQFF. CDR3 nucleotide sequence: TGTGCCTGGAGTACAGGGAGGAGGCAGTTCTTC.

A single count supports this clone. This sample also contains other DNA sequences that code for the same CDR3. The rearrangement joins TRBV5-1 to TRBJ2-5; TRBD1 or TRBD2 may be the D gene (5 bases each). V gave up 1 base and J gave up 4 bases, with 8 bases separating them. Germline values: CDR1 SGHRS, CDR2 YFSETQ. The CDR3 consists of 13 residues. CDR3 protein: CASSLQGRETQYF. In DNA, the CDR3 is TGCGCCAGCAGCTTGCAGGGACGAGAGACCCAGTACTTC.

This clone was detected only a few times. V and J are TRBV10-3 and TRBJ2-7; perhaps D is TRBD1 or TRBD2 (6 bases each). The CDR3 runs to 13 residues. V was shortened by 6 bases and J by 7 bases, with 16 bases between the two germline ends. Germline values: CDR1 ENHRY, CDR2 SYGVKD. The CDR3 DNA reads as TGTGCCATCAGCCCCGACATAGGGGGGGAGCAGTACTTC. Amino acid sequence: CAISPDIGGEQYF.

This chain links TRBV14 with TRBJ1-1; D unclear. The germline V gene has CDR1 SGHDN and CDR2 FVKESK. With 2 bases removed from V and 4 bases from J, the gap between germline ends came to 14 bases. CDR3 length: 15 amino acids. CDR3 nucleotide sequence: TGTGCCAGCAGCCAAAGGACCGGGTGGACCACTGAAGCTTTCTTT. Residues: CASSQRTGWTTEAFF.

The chain joins TRBV4-1 to TRBJ2-7; 8 nucleotides match TRBD1. CDR1 is MGHRA, CDR2 YSYEKL, per germline. The CDR3 length is 15 residues. The trim removed 3 bases at V and 2 bases at J, leaving 6 bases unmatched. CDR3: CASSQHDRGPYEQYF. The CDR3 coding sequence is TGCGCCAGCAGCCAGCACGACAGGGGTCCCTACGAGCAGTACTTC.

The chain is built from TRBV30 and TRBJ1-2; D unclear. The germline V gene has CDR1 GTSNPN and CDR2 SVGIG (reference sequence). The germline V and J ends were trimmed by 0 bases and 4 bases, with 9 bases remaining between them. CDR3 length: 13 amino acids. The CDR3 is CAWSVKGPYGYTF. CDR3 nucleotides: TGTGCCTGGAGTGTAAAGGGCCCCTATGGCTACACCTTC.

In its sample, this clone was seen a few times. CDR3 DNA sequence: TGTGCCAGCAGATCAATCAGGGGTGAGGATCATGGCTACACCTTC. The encoded protein is CASRSIRGEDHGYTF. The genes are TRBV11-2 and TRBJ1-2; D might be TRBD1 (6 bases). The ends were cut back, 6 bases at V and 6 bases at J, with 20 bases in the middle. Germline V CDR1 and CDR2: SGHAT, FQNNGV. The CDR3 consists of 15 residues.

This chain uses TRBV19 with TRBJ2-2, with no clear D. The V end lost 4 bases, the J end lost 8 bases, and 11 bases lay between the germline ends. CDR1 and CDR2 (germline): LNHDA, SQIVND (reference sequence). This CDR3 has 13 residues. The CDR3 nucleotides read TGTGCCAGTAGTACACACACCGCTGGGGAGCTGTTTTTT. This encodes CASSTHTAGELFF. The variable domain in full, completed from reference TRBV19 and TRBJ2-2, reads DGGITQSPKYLFRKEGQNVTLSCEQNLNHDAMYWYRQDPGQGLRLIYYSQIVNDFQKGDIAEGYSVSREKKESFPLTVTSAQKNPTAFYLCASSTHTAGELFFGEGSRLTVL.